This T cell receptor (beta chain) appears in the sequencing data of a study of cytomegalovirus exposure and HLA in healthy donors. Study findings and constraints: Prediction of most subjects' HLA-A and HLA-B alleles by TCR beta sequences was reportedly accurate.

This clone was detected only once. Its cognate antigen is unknown. Trimming took 3 bases from V and 0 from J, leaving 6 bases between them. Germline V gene lookup returns CDR1 SGHTA and CDR2 FQGTGA. The CDR3 contains 15 residues. Both 60 Vbeta primers and 13 Jbeta primers went into the PCR. Sequenced by immunoSEQ multiplex PCR; TCRdb stores in-frame clones only, minus some. This table holds some 130,000 clones, 75% to 90% found once. J is TRBJ2-6 and V is TRBV7-3; no reliable D call. The sequencing sample was made of PBMCs. This receptor was taken from a man aged 25-45 years in good health and CMV-seronegative. CDR3 amino acids: CASSFIRSGANVLTF. CDR3 bases: TGTGCCAGCAGCTTTATCCGCTCTGGGGCCAACGTCCTGACTTTC.